This T cell receptor (beta chain) stems from a study of somatic mutations in cytotoxic T cells in rheumatoid arthritis. This table comes from immunoSEQ multiplex PCR, and its TCRdb copy is limited to in-frame clones, with some not included. The repertoire includes 9,000 to 13,000 clones, approximately 80% of them detected once, and roughly 7.1% sits in the top ten. CD4+ cells and CD8+ cells were each obtained through positive magnetic bead selection, and their purity was assessed by flow cytometry. The specimen was CD8+ T cells sorted from blood. This clonotype was sampled from an adult with rheumatoid arthritis.

The CDR3 DNA reads as TGTGCCAGCAGTGAAGTGGTGGCAGGGAATCAGCCCCAGCATTTT. Encoded protein: CASSEVVAGNQPQHF. This chain joins TRBV6-1 and TRBJ1-5; possibly TRBD1 for D (5 bases). The V gene's germline CDR1 is MNHNS and CDR2 SASEGT. Trimming stripped 1 base from V and 4 bases from J, with 11 bases between. This CDR3 is built from 15 residues.